Each of the 22 T cell receptor beta chains below was sequenced from the same sample in a study of blood T cell repertoires in COVID-19. Clones were sequenced by immunoSEQ multiplex PCR, and TCRdb holds only the in-frame ones, with some missing. This sample has 37,000 or so clones, with around 86% found just once. The sequencing sample was made of peripheral blood. Receptors were obtained from a human donor in a cohort sampled during active COVID-19.

V gene TRBV7-6 combines with J gene TRBJ2-7; possible D gene TRBD2, 7 bases. The CDR3 is 17 residues long. Trimming stripped 0 bases from V and 2 bases from J, with 17 bases between. Germline V gene lookup returns CDR1 SGHVS and CDR2 FNYEAQ. The CDR3 spells CASSLAGGGRGPYEQYF. For the CDR3, the DNA is TGTGCCAGCAGCTTAGCTGGGGGGGGCAGGGGCCCCTACGAGCAGTACTTC.

The chain has TRBV9 and TRBJ2-7, with TRBD2 as a possible D gene (6 bases). V shed 4 bases and J shed 5 bases, with 10 bases lying between them. Germline V gene lookup returns CDR1 SGDLS and CDR2 YYNGEE. The CDR3 is made up of 12 amino acids. CDR3 nucleotides: TGTGCCAGCAGCCCCCGGGAGAACGAGCAGTACTTC. Amino acid sequence: CASSPRENEQYF.

The rearrangement uses TRBV24-1 and TRBJ2-3, with 13 bases identical to TRBD2. J was trimmed by 6 bases and V by 4 bases; bases with no gene match: 6. The V gene's germline CDR1 is KGHDR and CDR2 SFDVKD. This CDR3 is 16 amino acids long. In DNA, the CDR3 is TGTGCCACCAGTGACCAGACTAGCGGGAGGTTGGATACGCAGTATTTT. Amino acids: CATSDQTSGRLDTQYF.

This clone ranks as medium-sized. The rearrangement uses TRBV9 and TRBJ2-7, with a weak D call TRBD1 (5 bases). The CDR3 sequence is 13 residues long. The germline V gene encodes CDR1 SGDLS and CDR2 YYNGEE. V was pared by 3 bases and J by 5 bases, with 12 bases between. The CDR3 bases are TGTGCCAGCAGCGGGGCCCAGGGCCACGAGCAGTACTTC. Protein: CASSGAQGHEQYF.

This chain links TRBV20-1 with TRBJ1-4, with D unclear. The CDR3 runs 15 residues. Germline assignment: CDR1 DFQATT and CDR2 SNEGSKA (reference sequence). V was clipped by 3 bases and J by 0 bases, with 11 bases between them. The CDR3 spells CSASRGTSTNEKLFF. CDR3 coding DNA: TGCAGTGCTAGTCGTGGTACTTCAACTAATGAAAAACTGTTTTTT.

This chain connects TRBV5-1 to TRBJ1-5; tentative D call: TRBD1 (5 bases). Germline assignment: CDR1 SGHRS and CDR2 YFSETQ. V was pared by 0 bases and J by 4 bases, with 14 bases between. The CDR3 has 16 residues. The CDR3 protein is CASSLDGGVPNQPQHF. The CDR3 coding sequence is TGCGCCAGCAGCTTGGATGGGGGGGTCCCAAATCAGCCCCAGCATTTT.

V usage is TRBV28 and J usage is TRBJ1-1, with 8 positions matching TRBD1. CDR3 length: 16 amino acids. V lost 5 bases to trimming and J lost 1 base; unmatched junction nucleotides: 9. Germline V gene sequence: CDR1 MDHEN, CDR2 SYDVKM. The CDR3 nucleotides are TGTGCCAGCAGTCTTATGGGCGGACAGGGGAACACTGAAGCTTTCTTT. Translated, it gives CASSLMGGQGNTEAFF. The full variable domain, its missing parts supplied by reference TRBV28 and TRBJ1-1, is DVKVTQSSRYLVKRTGEKVFLECVQDMDHENMFWYRQDPGLGLRLIYFSYDVKMKEKGDIPEGYSVSREKKERFSLILESASTNQTSMYLCASSLMGGQGNTEAFFGQGTRLTVV.

The V call is TRBV15, the J call TRBJ2-5, with D perhaps matching TRBD2 (5 bases). The CDR3 consists of 16 residues. Per the germline V gene, CDR1 is LNHNV and CDR2 is YYDKDF (reference sequence). With 0 bases removed from V and 4 bases from J, the gap between germline ends came to 15 bases. The CDR3 protein is CATSRDPGGGGETQYF. DNA of the CDR3: TGTGCCACCAGCAGAGATCCGGGCGGCGGAGGAGAGACCCAGTACTTC.

The DNA of the CDR3 is TGTGCCAGCAGCTTGGGGACATACTCTGGAAACACCATATATTTT. Protein sequence: CASSLGTYSGNTIYF. This chain joins TRBV5-4 and TRBJ1-3; TRBD1 might be the D (5 bases). CDR1 and CDR2 from the germline V gene are SGHNT and YYREEE (reference sequence). Trimming shortened V by 0 bases and J by 0 bases, and 7 bases separated the two germline ends. The CDR3 sequence is 15 residues long.

J is TRBJ2-5 and V is TRBV10-1, with D uncertain. There are 12 residues in the CDR3. Germline CDR1 reads WNHNN; CDR2 reads SYGVQD (reference sequence). The V and J ends lost 3 bases and 2 bases respectively, with 4 bases between them. DNA of the CDR3: TGCGCCAGCAGTGACGGGCAAGAGACCCAGTACTTC. Translation: CASSDGQETQYF.

The V call is TRBV27, the J call TRBJ2-7; 8 nucleotides line up with TRBD1. Germline CDR1 is MNHEY and CDR2 is SMNVEV (reference sequence). Unmatched junction bases numbered 7, after V lost 0 bases and J lost 0 bases. This CDR3 is built from 17 residues. The CDR3 protein is CASSLSQGATYSYEQYF. The CDR3 nucleotides are TGTGCCAGCAGTTTATCGCAGGGGGCCACATACTCCTACGAGCAGTACTTC.

This rearrangement joins TRBV3-1 (or the pseudogene TRBV3-2) to TRBJ2-3; the match to TRBD2 covers 10 bases. Losses at the gene ends were 5 bases for V and 7 bases for J; bases not matched to a gene: 6. The CDR3 is 14 amino acids. Per germline, CDR1 LGHDT and CDR2 YNNKEL (reference sequence). The CDR3 region is CASSVSGGRHTQYF. The CDR3 coding sequence is TGTGCCAGCAGCGTTAGCGGGGGGCGACATACGCAGTATTTT.

The sample holds one count of this clone. CDR3 sequence: CASNTLGGGRTNEKLFF. The DNA for the CDR3 is TGTGCCAGCAATACCCTCGGGGGGGGGAGAACTAATGAAAAACTGTTTTTT. The rearrangement links TRBV28 to TRBJ1-4; a possible D gene is TRBD1 (5 bases). Looked up from germline, CDR1 is MDHEN and CDR2 is SYDVKM. The length of the CDR3 is 17 residues. The V end lost 7 bases, the J end lost 1 base, and 19 bases lay between the germline ends.

The chain recombines TRBV3-1 (or the pseudogene TRBV3-2) with TRBJ2-7; a weak D match, TRBD1 (6 bases). CDR1 is LGHDT and CDR2 is YNNKEL in the germline V gene (reference sequence). This CDR3 comprises 14 residues. The ends were cut back, 4 bases at V and 3 bases at J, with 13 bases in the middle. Here the CDR3 DNA reads TGTGCCAGCAGCCGCTGGACAGCCGACTACGAGCAGTACTTC. This encodes CASSRWTADYEQYF.

The rearrangement links TRBV5-6 to TRBJ1-6; D uncertain. Germline V gene lookup returns CDR1 SGHDT and CDR2 YYEEEE. V dropped 0 bases and J dropped 7 bases, with 8 bases sitting between them. The CDR3 has 14 residues. The CDR3 here is CASSLDTANSPLHF. The CDR3 region has the DNA TGTGCCAGCAGCTTGGATACAGCCAATTCACCCCTCCACTTT.

The J gene is TRBJ1-6, the V gene TRBV6-5, with D possibly TRBD1 on 5 matching bases. CDR1 is MNHEY, CDR2 SVGAGI, per germline. The CDR3 spans 15 residues. The germline V and J ends were trimmed by 6 bases and 5 bases, with 14 bases remaining between them. Here the CDR3 reads CASSLTGTHNSPLHF. The CDR3 region has the DNA TGTGCCAGCAGCCTTACAGGCACACATAATTCACCCCTCCACTTT.

The gene calls are TRBV5-4 and TRBJ2-5; 14 bases line up with TRBD2. Germline V gives CDR1 SGHNT, CDR2 YYREEE (reference sequence). J gave up 4 bases and V 4 bases, and 6 bases lay outside the gene matches. The CDR3 consists of 16 residues. The CDR3 region has the DNA TGTGCCAGCAGCCCGGCGACTAGCGGGGGGGGAGAGACCCAGTACTTC. It specifies CASSPATSGGGETQYF.

The rearrangement uses TRBV14 and TRBJ2-5, with D unresolved. The CDR3 extends over 12 amino acids. From germline, CDR1 is SGHDN and CDR2 FVKESK. Trimming took 4 bases from V and 3 from J, leaving 6 bases between them. The CDR3 nucleotides read TGTGCCAGCAGCCCCCCCGAAGAGACCCAGTACTTC. It is translated as CASSPPEETQYF.

The chain carries TRBV6-5 and TRBJ2-5, with a tentative D call TRBD2 (6 bases). The V end lost 1 base, the J end lost 5 bases, and 17 bases lay between the germline ends. The CDR3 loop spans 16 amino acids. In germline, CDR1 is MNHEY, CDR2 SVGAGI. The CDR3 here is CASSYWPTGRLETQYF. The CDR3 DNA is TGTGCCAGCAGTTACTGGCCTACGGGGAGGTTGGAGACCCAGTACTTC.

This clone came up once. V and J are TRBV2 and TRBJ2-3; 10 bases align to TRBD2. From germline, CDR1 is SNHLY and CDR2 FYNNEI. The V gene end was trimmed by 4 bases and the J gene end by 3 bases; junction bases not matched to a gene: 4. The CDR3 spans 15 residues. The CDR3 DNA is TGTGCCAGCAGTGTCCCTAGCGGGGGAACAGATACGCAGTATTTT. Encoded protein: CASSVPSGGTDTQYF.

The J gene is TRBJ1-2, the V gene TRBV2; weak D call: TRBD1 (5 bases). CDR3 size: 15 residues. CDR1 and CDR2 from the germline V gene are SNHLY and FYNNEI. V lost 5 bases and J lost 7, with 20 bases in between. CDR3 DNA sequence: TGTGCCAGCAGTTCTGACAGATTCGGCGGCTTTGGCTACACCTTC. Encoded protein: CASSSDRFGGFGYTF.

This clone occurred a few times. The chain has TRBV9 and TRBJ2-7; 10 bases are shared with TRBD2. Germline assignment: CDR1 SGDLS and CDR2 YYNGEE. Trimming cost V 0 bases and J 2 bases; bases outside gene matches: 5. This CDR3 spans 16 amino acids. CDR3 residues: CASSVGTSGETYEQYF. The CDR3 region has the DNA TGTGCCAGCAGCGTAGGTACTAGCGGGGAAACCTACGAGCAGTACTTC.